What follows are 30 T cell receptor beta chains derived from one specimen sequenced in a study of CD8 T cells in Susac syndrome (dated by TCRdb to the late 2010s). Receptor amplification or capture employed the immunoSEQ multiplex PCR assay. RNA was extracted using the RNeasy kit, and about 0.5 to 1 microgram was reverse transcribed with random hexamers. Using fastp trimming at Q25 and MiXCR clonotype assembly, TCRdb reanalyzed the public sequencing data and kept in-frame beta chains. Every distinct CDR3 protein forms one entry, paired with its most common genes and DNA. The table for this sample lists roughly 150,000 distinct CDR3 sequences; 94% of them were counted only once. Of the sample, about 0.086% is held by the ten largest clones. Sequenced material: CD4+ T cells from PBMCs. The receptors originated from a human donor with multiple sclerosis.

The chain uses TRBV7-2 and TRBJ2-2; D is undetermined. The CDR3 contains 14 residues. Germline CDR1 is SGHTA and CDR2 is FQGNSA. V shed 0 bases and J shed 6 bases, with 8 bases lying between them. The CDR3 sequence: CASSLASISGELFF. The CDR3 bases are TGTGCCAGCAGCTTAGCGAGTATCTCCGGGGAGCTGTTTTTT.

A single count supports this clonotype. The rearrangement uses TRBV6-6 and TRBJ2-7; D unclear. V was pared by 8 bases and J by 5 bases, with 13 bases between. The CDR3 loop spans 12 amino acids. CDR1 MNHNY and CDR2 SVGAGI come from the germline V gene (reference sequence). The CDR3 protein is CASGRRGDEQYF. The CDR3, as DNA: TGTGCCAGCGGCCGGAGAGGCGACGAGCAGTACTTC.

This CDR3 reads CAWSVRGVPAGDTQYF. In nucleotides, the CDR3 is TGTGCCTGGAGTGTACGGGGTGTTCCGGCAGGAGATACGCAGTATTTT. This rearrangement joins TRBV30 to TRBJ2-3, with TRBD2 as a possible D gene (5 bases). CDR3 length: 16 residues. Germline V lookup: CDR1 GTSNPN, CDR2 SVGIG (reference sequence). V shed 0 bases and J shed 5 bases, with 18 bases lying between them.

The rearrangement links TRBV2 to TRBJ2-1; no clear D. The V gene lost 6 bases and the J gene lost 4 bases, with 19 bases spanning the gap. This CDR3 spans 16 amino acids. The germline CDR1 and CDR2 sequences are SNHLY and FYNNEI. The CDR3 coding sequence is TGTGCCAGCAGCCGGTCCGGGTCTCAAGGGTACAATGAGCAGTTCTTC. Amino acid sequence: CASSRSGSQGYNEQFF.

CDR3 sequence: CASSFRVGDYGYTF. The CDR3 DNA reads as TGTGCCAGCAGTTTTAGGGTGGGGGACTATGGCTACACCTTC. The chain is built from TRBV12-3 or TRBV12-4 and TRBJ1-2, with D possibly being TRBD1 (5 bases). The germline V and J ends were trimmed by 3 bases and 3 bases, with 11 bases remaining between them. This CDR3 region has 14 residues.

This CDR3 is CSAPRAQTSSTEAFF. CDR3 sequence (DNA): TGCAGTGCCCCGAGGGCCCAGACCAGCTCCACTGAAGCTTTCTTT. This chain connects TRBV20-1 to TRBJ1-1; no reliable D call. V lost 6 bases, J lost 4 bases, and 21 bases lay in between. Germline CDR1 DFQATT, CDR2 SNEGSKA (reference sequence). This CDR3 has 15 amino acids.

V and J are TRBV4-1 and TRBJ1-1; 9 bases align to TRBD1. Trimming at V came to 5 bases and at J to 4 bases, leaving 2 bases not matched to a gene. In germline, CDR1 is MGHRA, CDR2 YSYEKL. CDR3 size: 13 residues. CDR3: CASSTQGATEAFF. DNA of the CDR3: TGCGCCAGCAGCACACAGGGGGCCACTGAAGCTTTCTTT.

The chain employs TRBV3-1 and TRBJ1-3; no clear D. This CDR3 is built from 16 residues. With 0 bases removed from V and 0 bases from J, the gap between germline ends came to 9 bases. Per germline, CDR1 LGHDT and CDR2 YNNKEL (reference sequence). CDR3 sequence reads: CASSQEGFFSGNTIYF. CDR3 DNA: TGTGCCAGCAGCCAAGAGGGTTTTTTCTCTGGAAACACCATATATTTT.

This chain joins TRBV20-1 and TRBJ1-2, with D perhaps matching TRBD1 (6 bases). Germline CDR1 is DFQATT and CDR2 is SNEGSKA (reference sequence). With 7 bases removed from V and 6 bases from J, the gap between germline ends came to 21 bases. The CDR3 is 14 residues long. The CDR3 coding sequence is TGCAGTGTTAACGCCGGGGGCCCCGGCAATGGCTACACCTTC. Protein sequence: CSVNAGGPGNGYTF.

This chain uses TRBV28 with TRBJ1-4; 11 bases match TRBD1. This CDR3 comprises 13 residues. Germline CDR1 MDHEN, CDR2 SYDVKM. The J segment lost 8 bases and the V segment lost 6 bases, leaving 2 bases of the junction unmatched. The CDR3 sequence: CASRDRGPEKLFF. DNA for the CDR3: TGTGCCAGCAGGGACAGGGGGCCGGAAAAACTGTTTTTT. Looking up the rest from reference TRBV28 and TRBJ1-4 gives the full variable domain: DVKVTQSSRYLVKRTGEKVFLECVQDMDHENMFWYRQDPGLGLRLIYFSYDVKMKEKGDIPEGYSVSREKKERFSLILESASTNQTSMYLCASRDRGPEKLFFGSGTQLSVL.

The chain uses TRBV28 and TRBJ2-7; a possible D gene is TRBD1 (6 bases). Trimming took off 5 bases at V and 6 bases at J, with 11 bases between the two ends. Germline lookup yields CDR1 MDHEN and CDR2 SYDVKM. CDR3 size: 12 residues. The DNA of the CDR3 is TGTGCCAGCAGTATACAGGGTGTCGAGCAGTACTTC. Its protein is CASSIQGVEQYF.

This clonotype was seen just once. This sequence joins TRBV10-3 and TRBJ2-7; possible D gene TRBD1, 6 bases. Germline assignment: CDR1 ENHRY and CDR2 SYGVKD. Trimming removed 6 bases at V and 6 bases at J, with 12 bases between. The CDR3 is 12 residues long. This CDR3 is CAIRGAGPEQYF. The DNA for the CDR3 is TGTGCCATCAGGGGGGCAGGGCCCGAGCAGTACTTC.

V usage is TRBV6-5 and J usage is TRBJ2-6; perhaps D is TRBD1 or TRBD2 (5 bases each). V lost 2 bases, J lost 2 bases, and 7 bases lay in between. This CDR3 spans 15 amino acids. The germline gives CDR1 MNHEY, CDR2 SVGAGI. The CDR3 here is CASSYVGAGANVLTF. Here the CDR3 DNA reads TGTGCCAGCAGTTACGTGGGGGCTGGGGCCAACGTCCTGACTTTC.

This clonotype was seen a single time. The chain links TRBV28 to TRBJ2-5; tentative D call: TRBD2 (6 bases). Trimming cost V 6 bases and J 5 bases, with 16 bases left between them. Germline V CDR1 and CDR2: MDHEN, SYDVKM. CDR3 size: 14 residues. The CDR3 bases are TGTGCCAGCAGCGAGGCAGGGAGGAGGGAGACCCAGTACTTC. Its protein is CASSEAGRRETQYF.

The V and J genes are TRBV29-1 and TRBJ1-1; D might be TRBD1 (6 bases). The CDR3 consists of 13 residues. Trimming cost V 6 bases and J 0 bases, with 11 bases left between them. CDR1 is SQVTM and CDR2 is ANQGSEA in the germline V gene. The CDR3 nucleotides read TGCAGCGTGCTGGACAGTTTGAACACTGAAGCTTTCTTT. Amino acid sequence: CSVLDSLNTEAFF.

The CDR3, as DNA: TGTGCCAGCAGCCTCGTCCATAGGGGGAGCTCCTACAATGAGCAGTTCTTC. Protein: CASSLVHRGSSYNEQFF. V is TRBV12-3 or TRBV12-4 and J is TRBJ2-1; possible D gene TRBD1, 6 bases. The ends were cut back, 6 bases at V and 0 bases at J, with 18 bases in the middle. CDR3 length equals 17 residues.

The V and J genes are TRBV28 and TRBJ1-2; maybe TRBD1 (6 bases). Germline assignment: CDR1 MDHEN and CDR2 SYDVKM. V lost 3 bases to trimming and J lost 8 bases, with 16 bases between them. The length of the CDR3 is 14 residues. The CDR3 nucleotides are TGTGCCAGCAGTTTGTGGGGGGGCCCGAGGGGCTACACCTTC. Protein product: CASSLWGGPRGYTF.

This rearrangement joins TRBV27 to TRBJ1-1, with D perhaps TRBD1 (5 bases). The CDR3 is made up of 15 amino acids. Germline CDR1 MNHEY, CDR2 SMNVEV (reference sequence). Trimming removed 3 bases at V and 5 bases at J, with 16 bases between. The CDR3 protein is CASSLVLGGLTEAFF. The CDR3 DNA reads TGTGCCAGCAGTTTGGTGTTGGGGGGTTTGACTGAAGCTTTCTTT.

CDR3 amino acids: CASSQPGIGNEQFF. DNA for the CDR3: TGTGCCAGCAGCCAACCGGGAATAGGTAATGAGCAGTTCTTC. V and J are TRBV3-1 and TRBJ2-1, with a possible D match to TRBD2 (5 bases). The V and J ends lost 2 bases and 7 bases respectively, with 12 bases between them. This CDR3 comprises 14 residues. Germline CDR1 and CDR2: LGHDT and YNNKEL (reference sequence).

The chain employs TRBV28 and TRBJ1-5; a weak D match, TRBD1 (5 bases). The CDR3 runs 15 residues. Germline V gene lookup returns CDR1 MDHEN and CDR2 SYDVKM. Trimming stripped 7 bases from V and 1 base from J, with 14 bases between. CDR3 nucleotide sequence: TGTGCCAGCAACCAGGTCTGGGACAGCAATCAGCCCCAGCATTTT. Its protein product is CASNQVWDSNQPQHF.

J is TRBJ2-5 and V is TRBV4-1; TRBD2 is a possible D gene (7 bases). V lost 3 bases, J lost 4 bases, and 21 bases lay in between. Germline V gene sequence: CDR1 MGHRA, CDR2 YSYEKL. CDR3 length: 17 residues. The CDR3 here is CASSHARGARGGETQYF. CDR3 nucleotide sequence: TGCGCCAGCAGCCATGCCCGGGGGGCGCGGGGTGGAGAGACCCAGTACTTC.

This chain links TRBV29-1 with TRBJ2-3; TRBD2 agrees at 7 bases. The J segment lost 2 bases and the V segment lost 3 bases, leaving 8 bases of the junction unmatched. The germline CDR1 and CDR2 sequences are SQVTM and ANQGSEA. The CDR3 totals 15 residues. CDR3 in DNA: TGCAGCGTTGAGGAGGGCGCGGGAGTCACAGATACGCAGTATTTT. Its translation: CSVEEGAGVTDTQYF.

This clonotype has only one observation. CDR3 DNA: TGTGCTGCGCGGGACGCCACCTACGAGCAGTACTTC. It is translated as CAARDATYEQYF. This sequence joins TRBV28 and TRBJ2-7; weak D call: TRBD2 (6 bases). The germline V gene has CDR1 MDHEN and CDR2 SYDVKM. The length of the CDR3 is 12 residues.

This chain links TRBV5-6 with TRBJ2-5; TRBD1 matches at 9 bases. The CDR3 has 15 amino acids. V was pared by 1 base and J by 5 bases, with 6 bases of the junction left unmatched. Germline CDR1 and CDR2: SGHDT and YYEEEE. Written as DNA, the CDR3 is TGTGCCAGCAGCTTGCCCGGGACAGGGAGGGAGACCCAGTACTTC. This translates into CASSLPGTGRETQYF.

This chain uses TRBV7-9 with TRBJ1-5, with a weak D call TRBD1 (5 bases). The CDR3 covers 12 residues. Germline lookup yields CDR1 SEHNR and CDR2 FQNEAQ (reference sequence). V lost 4 bases to trimming and J lost 7 bases, with 8 bases between them. CDR3 nucleotides: TGTGCCAGCAGCTGGGGGGAACAGCCCCAGCATTTT. It translates to CASSWGEQPQHF. Variable domain in full (rest from reference TRBV7-9 and TRBJ1-5): DTGVSQNPRHKITKRGQNVTFRCDPISEHNRLYWYRQTLGQGPEFLTYFQNEAQLEKSRLLSDRFSAERPKGSFSTLEIQRTEQGDSAMYLCASSWGEQPQHFGDGTRLSIL.

The chain has TRBV30 and TRBJ2-1; the match to TRBD2 covers 9 bases. The germline V gene encodes CDR1 GTSNPN and CDR2 SVGIG (reference sequence). V lost 1 base and J lost 0; bases outside the gene matches: 4. This CDR3 comprises 16 residues. The CDR3 spells CAWSGGRAGSYNEQFF. CDR3 coding DNA: TGTGCCTGGAGTGGCGGGAGGGCCGGCTCCTACAATGAGCAGTTCTTC.

V gene TRBV30 combines with J gene TRBJ2-3; 7 nucleotides match TRBD2. Looked up from germline, CDR1 is GTSNPN and CDR2 is SVGIG (reference sequence). The CDR3 sequence is 15 residues long. V lost 2 bases, J lost 6 bases, and 11 bases stayed unmatched. CDR3 nucleotide sequence: TGTGCCTGGAGTAGGGCGGCGGGAGTAGCGGATACGCAGTATTTT. Translating gives CAWSRAAGVADTQYF.

This chain links TRBV3-1 with TRBJ2-5, with a tentative D call TRBD1 (6 bases). Trimming removed 1 base at V and 14 bases at J, with 17 bases between. CDR3 size: 13 residues. Germline loops: CDR1 LGHDT, CDR2 YNNKEL (reference sequence). CDR3 DNA: TGTGCCAGCAGCCAAGGTGAATCGACAGGTCATTACTTC. Translation gives CASSQGESTGHYF.

The chain recombines TRBV19 with TRBJ1-4, with D perhaps matching TRBD1 (5 bases). This CDR3 contains 13 residues. Looked up from germline, CDR1 is LNHDA and CDR2 is SQIVND (reference sequence). The ends were cut back, 7 bases at V and 7 bases at J, with 13 bases in the middle. The CDR3 here is CASMGLQGEKLFF. CDR3 in DNA: TGTGCCAGTATGGGACTCCAAGGTGAAAAACTGTTTTTT.

The genes are TRBV7-2 and TRBJ2-6; D is ambiguous. The CDR3 consists of 13 residues. Between the trimmed V and J ends, which lost 3 bases and 3 bases, there was a span of 3 bases. Germline CDR1 reads SGHTA; CDR2 reads FQGNSA. In nucleotides, the CDR3 is TGTGCCAGCAGCTTGGATGGGGCCAACGTCCTGACTTTC. Translation gives CASSLDGANVLTF.